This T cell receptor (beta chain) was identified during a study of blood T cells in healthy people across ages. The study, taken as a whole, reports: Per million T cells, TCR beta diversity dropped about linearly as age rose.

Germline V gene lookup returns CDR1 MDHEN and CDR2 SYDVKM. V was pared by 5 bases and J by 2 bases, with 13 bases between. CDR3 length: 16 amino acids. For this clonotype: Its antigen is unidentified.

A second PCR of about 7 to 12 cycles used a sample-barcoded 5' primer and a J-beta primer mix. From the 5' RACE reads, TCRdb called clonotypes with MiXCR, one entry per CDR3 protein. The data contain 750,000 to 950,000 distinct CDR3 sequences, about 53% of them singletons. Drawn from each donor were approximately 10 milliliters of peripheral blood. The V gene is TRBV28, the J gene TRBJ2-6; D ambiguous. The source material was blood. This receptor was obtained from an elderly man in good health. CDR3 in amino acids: CASSPYGPPGANVLTF. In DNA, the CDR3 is TGTGCCAGCAGTCCGTACGGCCCCCCTGGGGCCAACGTCCTGACTTTC.